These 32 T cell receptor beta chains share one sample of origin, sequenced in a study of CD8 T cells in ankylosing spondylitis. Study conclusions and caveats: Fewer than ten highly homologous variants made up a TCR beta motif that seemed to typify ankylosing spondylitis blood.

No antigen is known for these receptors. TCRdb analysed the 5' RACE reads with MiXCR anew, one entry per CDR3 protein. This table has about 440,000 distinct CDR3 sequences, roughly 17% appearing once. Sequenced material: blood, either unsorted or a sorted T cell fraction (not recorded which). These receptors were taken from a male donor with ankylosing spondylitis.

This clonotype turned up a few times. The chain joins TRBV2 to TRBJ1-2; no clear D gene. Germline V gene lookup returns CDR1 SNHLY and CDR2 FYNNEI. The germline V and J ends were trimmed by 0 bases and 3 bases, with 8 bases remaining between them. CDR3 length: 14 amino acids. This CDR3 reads CASSEAGQHYGYTF. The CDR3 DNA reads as TGTGCCAGCAGTGAAGCTGGCCAGCACTATGGCTACACCTTC.

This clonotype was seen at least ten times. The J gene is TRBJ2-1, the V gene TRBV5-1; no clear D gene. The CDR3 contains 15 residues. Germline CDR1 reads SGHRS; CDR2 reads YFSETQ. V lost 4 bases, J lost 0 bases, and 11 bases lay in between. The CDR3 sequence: CASSENTGSYNEQFF. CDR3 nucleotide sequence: TGCGCCAGCAGCGAAAACACGGGCTCCTACAATGAGCAGTTCTTC.

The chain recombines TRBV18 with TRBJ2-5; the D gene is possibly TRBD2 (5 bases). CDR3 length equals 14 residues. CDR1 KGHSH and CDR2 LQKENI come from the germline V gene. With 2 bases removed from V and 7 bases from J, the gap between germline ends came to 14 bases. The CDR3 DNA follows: TGTGCCAGCTCACCATCCTCATCCCGGGGGACCCAGTACTTC. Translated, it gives CASSPSSSRGTQYF.

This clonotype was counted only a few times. CDR3 bases: TGCGCCAGCAGCTTCCCGGTCACTTCGGGCTCTGGGGCCAACGTCCTGACTTTC. As protein: CASSFPVTSGSGANVLTF. The gene calls are TRBV5-1 and TRBJ2-6; D is unclear. Germline CDR1 reads SGHRS; CDR2 reads YFSETQ. The CDR3 is 18 residues long. With 2 bases removed from V and 0 bases from J, the gap between germline ends came to 15 bases.

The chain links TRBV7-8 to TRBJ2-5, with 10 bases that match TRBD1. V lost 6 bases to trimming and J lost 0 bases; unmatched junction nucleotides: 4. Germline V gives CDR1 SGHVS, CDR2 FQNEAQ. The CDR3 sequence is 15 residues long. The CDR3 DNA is TGTGCCAGCAGTGCGGGGACAGGGGACCAAGAGACCCAGTACTTC. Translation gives CASSAGTGDQETQYF.

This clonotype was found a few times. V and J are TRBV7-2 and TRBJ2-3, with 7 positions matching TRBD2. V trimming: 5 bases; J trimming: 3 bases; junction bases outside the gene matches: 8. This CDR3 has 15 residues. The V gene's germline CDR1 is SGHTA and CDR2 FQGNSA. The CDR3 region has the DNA TGTGCCAGCAGCCTAGGGGCGGGAGTAACAGATACGCAGTATTTT. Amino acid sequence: CASSLGAGVTDTQYF.

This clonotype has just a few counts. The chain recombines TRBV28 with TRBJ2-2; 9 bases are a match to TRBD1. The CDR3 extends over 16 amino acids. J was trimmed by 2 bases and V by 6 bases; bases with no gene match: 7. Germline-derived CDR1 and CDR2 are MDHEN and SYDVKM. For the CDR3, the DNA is TGTGCCAGCAGGCGGACAGGGGCTTCAAACACCGGGGAGCTGTTTTTT. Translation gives CASRRTGASNTGELFF.

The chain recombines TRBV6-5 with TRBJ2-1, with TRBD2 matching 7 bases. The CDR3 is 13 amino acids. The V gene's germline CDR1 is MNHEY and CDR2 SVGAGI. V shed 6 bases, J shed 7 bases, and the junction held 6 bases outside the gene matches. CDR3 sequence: CASRYAGGNEQFF. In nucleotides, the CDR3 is TGTGCCAGCAGGTATGCCGGGGGGAATGAGCAGTTCTTC.

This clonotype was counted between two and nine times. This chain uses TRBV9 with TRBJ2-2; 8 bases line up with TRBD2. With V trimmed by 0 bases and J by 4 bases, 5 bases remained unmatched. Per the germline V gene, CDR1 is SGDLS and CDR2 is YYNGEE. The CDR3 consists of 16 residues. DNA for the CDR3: TGTGCCAGCAGCGTAGTTGCGGGGGGTATCACCGGGGAGCTGTTTTTT. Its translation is CASSVVAGGITGELFF.

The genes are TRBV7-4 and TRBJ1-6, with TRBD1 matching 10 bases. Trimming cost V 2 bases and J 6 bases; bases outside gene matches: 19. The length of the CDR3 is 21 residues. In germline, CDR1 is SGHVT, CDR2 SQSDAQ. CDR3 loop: CASSLREERNPGQGTNSPLHF. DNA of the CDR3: TGTGCCAGCAGCTTACGAGAAGAGAGAAACCCGGGACAGGGGACTAATTCACCCCTCCACTTT.

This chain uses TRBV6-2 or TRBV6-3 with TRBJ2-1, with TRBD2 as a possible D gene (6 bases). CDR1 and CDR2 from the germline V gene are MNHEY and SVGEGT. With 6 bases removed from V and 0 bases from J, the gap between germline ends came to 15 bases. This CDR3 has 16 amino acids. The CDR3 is CASRDLAPSSYNEQFF. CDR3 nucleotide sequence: TGTGCCAGCAGAGATCTAGCGCCGAGCTCCTACAATGAGCAGTTCTTC.

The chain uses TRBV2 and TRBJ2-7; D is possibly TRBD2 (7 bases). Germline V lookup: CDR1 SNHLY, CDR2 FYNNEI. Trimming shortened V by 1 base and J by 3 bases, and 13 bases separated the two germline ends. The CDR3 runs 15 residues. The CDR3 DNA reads TGTGCCAGCAGTGAAGAGGGAGGGGGAGGCTACGAGCAGTACTTC. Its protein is CASSEEGGGGYEQYF.

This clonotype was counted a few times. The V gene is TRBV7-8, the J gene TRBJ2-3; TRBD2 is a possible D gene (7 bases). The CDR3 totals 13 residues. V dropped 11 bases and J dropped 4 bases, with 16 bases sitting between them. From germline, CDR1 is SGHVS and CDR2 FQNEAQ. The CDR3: CAGGGRRADTQYF. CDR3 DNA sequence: TGTGCCGGGGGCGGGAGAAGGGCAGATACGCAGTATTTT. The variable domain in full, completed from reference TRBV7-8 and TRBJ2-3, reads GAGVSQSPRYKVAKRGQDVALRCDPISGHVSLFWYQQALGQGPEFLTYFQNEAQLDKSGLPSDRFFAERPEGSVSTLKIQRTQQEDSAVYLCAGGGRRADTQYFGPGTRLTVL.

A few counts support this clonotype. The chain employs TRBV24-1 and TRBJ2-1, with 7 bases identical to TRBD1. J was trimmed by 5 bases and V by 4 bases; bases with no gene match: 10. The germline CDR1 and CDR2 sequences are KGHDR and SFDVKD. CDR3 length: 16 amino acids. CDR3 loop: CATSDRGQAPNNEQFF. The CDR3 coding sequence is TGTGCCACCAGTGACCGTGGACAGGCCCCGAACAATGAGCAGTTCTTC.

The CDR3 is CASSSDRHSSYEQYF. Here the CDR3 DNA reads TGTGCCAGCAGTTCCGACAGACATTCCTCCTACGAGCAGTACTTC. The chain uses TRBV28 and TRBJ2-7; D perhaps matches TRBD1 (5 bases). Germline lookup yields CDR1 MDHEN and CDR2 SYDVKM. V dropped 4 bases and J dropped 0 bases, with 13 bases sitting between them. The CDR3 covers 15 residues.

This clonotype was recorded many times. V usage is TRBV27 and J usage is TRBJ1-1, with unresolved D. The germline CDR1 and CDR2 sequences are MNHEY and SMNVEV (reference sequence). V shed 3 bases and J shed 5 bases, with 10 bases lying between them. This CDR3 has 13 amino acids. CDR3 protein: CASSFKGGTEAFF. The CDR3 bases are TGTGCCAGCAGTTTTAAAGGAGGGACTGAAGCTTTCTTT.

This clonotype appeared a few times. The CDR3 sequence is CSASGQRMGEQFF. CDR3 nucleotides: TGCAGTGCTTCGGGACAACGCATGGGTGAGCAGTTCTTC. The rearrangement joins TRBV20-1 to TRBJ2-1; perhaps TRBD1 as D (6 bases). Germline CDR1 reads DFQATT; CDR2 reads SNEGSKA (reference sequence). This CDR3 has 13 amino acids. V was shortened by 5 bases and J by 9 bases, with 17 bases between the two germline ends.

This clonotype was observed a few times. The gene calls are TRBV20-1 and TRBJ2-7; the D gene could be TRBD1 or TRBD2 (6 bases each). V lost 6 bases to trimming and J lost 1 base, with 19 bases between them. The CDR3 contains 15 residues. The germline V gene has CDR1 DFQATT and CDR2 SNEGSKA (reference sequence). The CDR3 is CSASSGDTNSYEQYF. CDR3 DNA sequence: TGCAGTGCCTCATCGGGGGACACAAATTCCTACGAGCAGTACTTC.

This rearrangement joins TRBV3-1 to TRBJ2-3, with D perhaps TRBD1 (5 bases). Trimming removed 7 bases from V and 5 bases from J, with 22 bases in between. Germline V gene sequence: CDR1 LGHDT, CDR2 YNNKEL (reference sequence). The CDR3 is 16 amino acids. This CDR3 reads CASTYGVGGTGDTQYF. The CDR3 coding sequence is TGTGCCAGCACCTACGGTGTAGGTGGAACAGGAGATACGCAGTATTTT.

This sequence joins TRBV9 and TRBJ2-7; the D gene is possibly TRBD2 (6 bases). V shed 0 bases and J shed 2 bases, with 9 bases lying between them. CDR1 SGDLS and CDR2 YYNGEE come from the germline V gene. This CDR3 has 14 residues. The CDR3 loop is CASSVGGGTYEQYF. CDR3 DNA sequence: TGTGCCAGCAGCGTAGGGGGCGGGACCTACGAGCAGTACTTC.

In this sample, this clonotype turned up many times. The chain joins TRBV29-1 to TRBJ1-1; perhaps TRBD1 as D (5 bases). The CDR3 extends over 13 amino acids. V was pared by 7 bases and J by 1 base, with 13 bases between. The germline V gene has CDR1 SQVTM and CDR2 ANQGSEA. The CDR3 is CSGSRGENTEAFF. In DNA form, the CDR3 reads TGCAGCGGTTCTCGGGGGGAGAACACTGAAGCTTTCTTT.

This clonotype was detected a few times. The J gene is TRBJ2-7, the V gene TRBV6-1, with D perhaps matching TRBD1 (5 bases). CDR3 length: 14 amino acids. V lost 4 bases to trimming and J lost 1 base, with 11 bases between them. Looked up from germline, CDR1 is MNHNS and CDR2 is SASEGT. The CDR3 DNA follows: TGTGCCAGCAGTGCATCCAGGGTGTCCTACGAGCAGTACTTC. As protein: CASSASRVSYEQYF.

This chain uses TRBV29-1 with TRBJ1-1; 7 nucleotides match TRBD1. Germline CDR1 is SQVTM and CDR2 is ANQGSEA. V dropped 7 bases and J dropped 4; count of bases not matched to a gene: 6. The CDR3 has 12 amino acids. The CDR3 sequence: CSGQGGGTEAFF. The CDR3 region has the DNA TGCAGCGGACAGGGAGGGGGCACTGAAGCTTTCTTT.

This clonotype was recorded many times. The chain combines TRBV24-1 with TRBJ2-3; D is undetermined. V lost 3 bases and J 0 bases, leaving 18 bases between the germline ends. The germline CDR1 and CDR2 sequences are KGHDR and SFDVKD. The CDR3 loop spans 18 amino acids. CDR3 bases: TGTGCCACCAGTGATCGGACGGAAACCTACTCTAGCACAGATACGCAGTATTTT. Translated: CATSDRTETYSSTDTQYF.

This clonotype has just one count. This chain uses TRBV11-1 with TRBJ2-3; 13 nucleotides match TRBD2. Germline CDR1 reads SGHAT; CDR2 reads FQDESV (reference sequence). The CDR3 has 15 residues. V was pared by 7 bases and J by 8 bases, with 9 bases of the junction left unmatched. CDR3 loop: CASTRTSGGGVTQYF. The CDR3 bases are TGTGCCAGCACCCGGACTAGCGGGGGAGGAGTTACGCAGTATTTT.

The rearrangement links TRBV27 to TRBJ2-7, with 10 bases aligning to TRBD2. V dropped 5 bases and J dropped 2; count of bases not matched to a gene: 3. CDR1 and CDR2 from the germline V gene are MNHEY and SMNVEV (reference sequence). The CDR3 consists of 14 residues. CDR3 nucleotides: TGTGCCAGCAGTCTAGCGGGGGTCCCCTACGAGCAGTACTTC. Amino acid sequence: CASSLAGVPYEQYF.

The CDR3 nucleotides read TGCGCCAGCAAGACAGATTACGAGCAGTACTTC. This gives the protein CASKTDYEQYF. This sequence joins TRBV5-1 and TRBJ2-7, with D possibly TRBD1 on 5 matching bases. The germline V gene has CDR1 SGHRS and CDR2 YFSETQ. V lost 6 bases to trimming and J lost 4 bases, with 8 bases between them. The CDR3 has 11 amino acids. Looking up the rest from reference TRBV5-1 and TRBJ2-7 gives the full variable domain: KAGVTQTPRYLIKTRGQQVTLSCSPISGHRSVSWYQQTPGQGLQFLFEYFSETQRNKGNFPGRFSGRQFSNSRSEMNVSTLELGDSALYLCASKTDYEQYFGPGTRLTVT.

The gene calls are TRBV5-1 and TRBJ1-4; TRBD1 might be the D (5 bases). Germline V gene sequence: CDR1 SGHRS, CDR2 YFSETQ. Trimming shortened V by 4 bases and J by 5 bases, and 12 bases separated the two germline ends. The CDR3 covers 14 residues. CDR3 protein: CASSRGEGNEKLFF. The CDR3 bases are TGCGCCAGCAGCAGGGGTGAGGGAAATGAAAAACTGTTTTTT.

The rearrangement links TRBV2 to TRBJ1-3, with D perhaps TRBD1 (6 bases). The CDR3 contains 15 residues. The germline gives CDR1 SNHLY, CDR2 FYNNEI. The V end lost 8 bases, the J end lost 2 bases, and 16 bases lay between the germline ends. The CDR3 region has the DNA TGTGCCAGCGCACGACAGGCTGGGGCTGGAAACACCATATATTTT. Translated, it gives CASARQAGAGNTIYF.

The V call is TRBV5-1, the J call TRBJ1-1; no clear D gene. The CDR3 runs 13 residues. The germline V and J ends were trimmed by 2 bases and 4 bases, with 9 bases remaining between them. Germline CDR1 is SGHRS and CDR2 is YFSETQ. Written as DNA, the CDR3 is TGCGCCAGCAGCTTCGGCGGGATCACTGAAGCTTTCTTT. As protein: CASSFGGITEAFF.

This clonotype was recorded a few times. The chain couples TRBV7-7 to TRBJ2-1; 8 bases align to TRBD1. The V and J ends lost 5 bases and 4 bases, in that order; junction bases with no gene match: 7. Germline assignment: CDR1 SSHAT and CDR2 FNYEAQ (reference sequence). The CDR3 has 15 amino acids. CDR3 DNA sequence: TGTGCCAGCAGCCGGGGGACAGGAACTTACAATGAGCAGTTCTTC. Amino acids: CASSRGTGTYNEQFF.

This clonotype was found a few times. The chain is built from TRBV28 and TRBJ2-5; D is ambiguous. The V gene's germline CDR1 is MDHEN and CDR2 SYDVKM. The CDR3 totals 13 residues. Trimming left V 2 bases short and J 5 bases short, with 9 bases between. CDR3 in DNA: TGTGCCAGCAGTTTACCCCCTAAGGAGACCCAGTACTTC. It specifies CASSLPPKETQYF.